This TCR beta chain comes out of a study of T cell repertoires in cytomegalovirus infection. Study in general: It was recently identified HLA-C-restricted and well-studied HLA-B-restricted CMV epitopes that the study used. Indications of both CMV infection and matching HLA type were provided by public TCR beta signatures.

Notes on this clonotype: Antigen unknown.

TCRdb independently ran MiXCR on the reads; one entry per CDR3 protein. Of about 900,000 distinct CDR3 sequences detected, more than 25% appear once; the ten largest clones hold over 13%. Whole-study findings and limits: The cumulative frequency of public TCR beta families distinguished individuals who carried CMV together with the relevant HLA. Predominance within the ex vivo response was attributable to HLA-C-restricted CMV-specific TCR beta clonotypes.

This sample comprised cultured CD8+ T cells from PBMCs, obtained from culture after CMV antigen stimulation. The source of this sequence is a human donor in good health (CMV status not recorded). Some clones in this sample may be carry-over from other donors' samples.

In nucleotides, the CDR3 is TGTGCCACCCTACAGGGGACGAGCTCTGGAAACACCATATATTTT. This codes for CATLQGTSSGNTIYF. The chain combines TRBV10-3 with TRBJ1-3, with 7 bases aligning to TRBD1. CDR3 length: 15 residues. The V segment lost 10 bases and the J segment 0 bases; nucleotides outside the gene matches: 9. Germline loops: CDR1 ENHRY, CDR2 SYGVKD.